This T cell receptor (beta chain) appears in the sequencing data of a study of blood T cell repertoires in COVID-19. Study details: Acute-phase and convalescent COVID-19 samples originated in the United States, Italy and Spain. From T cells, B-cell-depleted T cells, or PBMCs came the material, which was cDNA or gDNA.

The length of the CDR3 is 15 residues. Germline V gene data show CDR1 as MNHEY and CDR2 as SVGAGI. V lost 2 bases, J lost 3 bases, and 6 bases stayed unmatched. In the study's own analysis: By means of reference gene primer amplification, nucleated cell counts were estimated. The table came from immunoSEQ multiplex PCR; TCRdb's copy has only in-frame clones and leaves some out. The D gene and trimming were derived from the DNA, and the V and J assignments and clone size from that table. The profile shows more than 200,000 clones, about 85% of them singletons. The chain combines TRBV6-5 with TRBJ2-7, with 8 positions matching TRBD1. Sequencing used peripheral blood. The sequence derives from a man between 40 and 49 years old with acute or convalescent COVID-19. The CDR3 here is CASSYALGTGYEQYF. The CDR3 coding sequence is TGTGCCAGCAGTTACGCGCTCGGGACAGGCTACGAGCAGTACTTC.